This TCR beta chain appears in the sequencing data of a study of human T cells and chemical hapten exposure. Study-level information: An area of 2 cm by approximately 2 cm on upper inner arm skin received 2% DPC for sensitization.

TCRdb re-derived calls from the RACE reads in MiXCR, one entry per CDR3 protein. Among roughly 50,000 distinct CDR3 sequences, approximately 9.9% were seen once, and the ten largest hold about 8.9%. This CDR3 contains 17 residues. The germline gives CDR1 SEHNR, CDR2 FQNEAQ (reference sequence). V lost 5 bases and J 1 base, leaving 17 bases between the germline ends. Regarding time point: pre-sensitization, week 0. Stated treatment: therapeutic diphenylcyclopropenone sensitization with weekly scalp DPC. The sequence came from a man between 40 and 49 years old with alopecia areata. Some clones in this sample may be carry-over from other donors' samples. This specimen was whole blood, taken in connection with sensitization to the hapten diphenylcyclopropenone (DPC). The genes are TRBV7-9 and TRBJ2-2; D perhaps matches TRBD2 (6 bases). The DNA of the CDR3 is TGTGCCAGCAGCGGCCGGAGGGACGACTGGAACACCGGGGAGCTGTTTTTT. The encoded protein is CASSGRRDDWNTGELFF.